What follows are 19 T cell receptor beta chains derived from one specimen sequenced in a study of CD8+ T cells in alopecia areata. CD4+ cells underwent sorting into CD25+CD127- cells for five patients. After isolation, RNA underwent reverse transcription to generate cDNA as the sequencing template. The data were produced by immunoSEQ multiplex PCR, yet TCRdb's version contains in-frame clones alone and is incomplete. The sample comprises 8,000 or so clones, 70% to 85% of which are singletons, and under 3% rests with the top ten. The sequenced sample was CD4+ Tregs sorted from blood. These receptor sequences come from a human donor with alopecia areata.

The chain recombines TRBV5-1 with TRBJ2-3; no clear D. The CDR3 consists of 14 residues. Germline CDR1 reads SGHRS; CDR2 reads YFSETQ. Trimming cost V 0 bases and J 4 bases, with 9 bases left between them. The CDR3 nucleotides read TGCGCCAGCAGCTTGGGGGTTTTTTCAGATACGCAGTATTTT. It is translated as CASSLGVFSDTQYF.

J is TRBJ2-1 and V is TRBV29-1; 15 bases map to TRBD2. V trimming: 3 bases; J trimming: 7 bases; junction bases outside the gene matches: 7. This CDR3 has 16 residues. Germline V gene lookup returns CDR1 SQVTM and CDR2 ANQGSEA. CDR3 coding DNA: TGCAGCGTTGACGGACTAGCGGGGGGGCCGAAGAATGAGCAGTTCTTC. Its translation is CSVDGLAGGPKNEQFF.

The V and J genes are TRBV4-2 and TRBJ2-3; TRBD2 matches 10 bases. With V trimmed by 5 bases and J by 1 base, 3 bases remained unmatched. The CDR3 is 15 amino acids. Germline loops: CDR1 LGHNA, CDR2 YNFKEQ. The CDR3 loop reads CASSLGLAGTDTQYF. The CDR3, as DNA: TGTGCCAGCAGCTTAGGACTAGCGGGCACAGATACGCAGTATTTT.

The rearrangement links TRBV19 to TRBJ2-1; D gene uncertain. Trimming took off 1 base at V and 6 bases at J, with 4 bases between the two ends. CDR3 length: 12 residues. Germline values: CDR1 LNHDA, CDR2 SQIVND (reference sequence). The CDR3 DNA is TGTGCCAGTAGTATAGTCAGCAATGAGCAGTTCTTC. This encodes CASSIVSNEQFF.

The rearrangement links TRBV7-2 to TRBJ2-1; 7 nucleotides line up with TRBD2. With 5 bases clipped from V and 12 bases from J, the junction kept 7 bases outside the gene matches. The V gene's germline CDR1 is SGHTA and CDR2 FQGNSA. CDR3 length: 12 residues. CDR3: CASSLRLAGQFF. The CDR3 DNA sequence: TGTGCCAGCAGCCTTAGACTAGCTGGGCAGTTCTTC. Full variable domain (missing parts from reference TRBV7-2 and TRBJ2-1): GAGVSQSPSNKVTEKGKDVELRCDPISGHTALYWYRQSLGQGLEFLIYFQGNSAPDKSGLPSDRFSAERTGGSVSTLTIQRTQQEDSAVYLCASSLRLAGQFFGPGTRLTVL.

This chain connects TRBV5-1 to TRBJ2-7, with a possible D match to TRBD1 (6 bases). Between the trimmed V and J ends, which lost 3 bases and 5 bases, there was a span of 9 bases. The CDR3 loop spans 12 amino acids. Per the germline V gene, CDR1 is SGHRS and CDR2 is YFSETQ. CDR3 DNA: TGCGCCAGCAGCTCCGGGACAAACGAGCAGTACTTC. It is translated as CASSSGTNEQYF.

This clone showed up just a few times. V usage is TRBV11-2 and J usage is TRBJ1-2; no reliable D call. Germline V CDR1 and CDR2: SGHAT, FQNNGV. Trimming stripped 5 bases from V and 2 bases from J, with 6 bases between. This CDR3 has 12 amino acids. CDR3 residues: CASSPDNYGYTF. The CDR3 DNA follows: TGTGCCAGCAGCCCTGACAACTATGGCTACACCTTC.

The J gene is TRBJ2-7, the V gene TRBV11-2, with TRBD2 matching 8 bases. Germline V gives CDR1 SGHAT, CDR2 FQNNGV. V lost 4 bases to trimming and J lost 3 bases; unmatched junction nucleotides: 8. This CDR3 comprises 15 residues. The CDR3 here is CASSSSAGVFYEQYF. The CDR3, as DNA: TGTGCCAGCAGCTCGTCAGCGGGAGTCTTCTACGAGCAGTACTTC.

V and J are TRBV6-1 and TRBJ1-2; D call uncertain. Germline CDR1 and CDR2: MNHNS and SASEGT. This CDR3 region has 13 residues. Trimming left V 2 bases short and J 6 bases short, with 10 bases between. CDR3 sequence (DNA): TGTGCCAGCAGTGAAACAATACTTGATGGCTACACCTTC. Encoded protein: CASSETILDGYTF.

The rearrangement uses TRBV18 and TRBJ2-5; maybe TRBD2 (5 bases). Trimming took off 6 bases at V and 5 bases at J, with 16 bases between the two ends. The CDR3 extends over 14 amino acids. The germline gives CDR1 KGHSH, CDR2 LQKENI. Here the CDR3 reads CASSLGLLDETQYF. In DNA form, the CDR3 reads TGTGCCAGCTCTCTTGGACTTCTCGACGAGACCCAGTACTTC.

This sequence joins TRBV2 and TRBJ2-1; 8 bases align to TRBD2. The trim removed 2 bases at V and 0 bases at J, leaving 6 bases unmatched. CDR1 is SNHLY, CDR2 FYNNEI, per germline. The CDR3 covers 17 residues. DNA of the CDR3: TGTGCCAGCAGTGAACGCTCCGGGACTAGCTCCTACAATGAGCAGTTCTTC. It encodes CASSERSGTSSYNEQFF.

The CDR3 nucleotides read TGTGCCAGCAGCTTACTCTCTAAAGCTGGGTCCAAAAACATTCAGTACTTC. Amino acid sequence: CASSLLSKAGSKNIQYF. The gene calls are TRBV7-2 and TRBJ2-4; D is unclear. Trimming left V 2 bases short and J 2 bases short, with 16 bases between. In germline, CDR1 is SGHTA, CDR2 FQGNSA. The length of the CDR3 is 17 residues.

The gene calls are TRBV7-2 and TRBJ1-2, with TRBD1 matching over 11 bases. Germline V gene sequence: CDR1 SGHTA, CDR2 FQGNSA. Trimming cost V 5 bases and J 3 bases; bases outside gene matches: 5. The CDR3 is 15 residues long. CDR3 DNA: TGTGCCAGCAGCGGAGGGACAGGGGGTTACTATGGCTACACCTTC. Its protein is CASSGGTGGYYGYTF.

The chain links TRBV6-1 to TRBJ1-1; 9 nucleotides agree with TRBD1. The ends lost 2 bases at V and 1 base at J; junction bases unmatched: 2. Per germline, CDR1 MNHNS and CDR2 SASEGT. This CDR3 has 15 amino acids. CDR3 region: CASSEQTGGNTEAFF. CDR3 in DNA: TGTGCCAGCAGTGAACAGACAGGGGGGAACACTGAAGCTTTCTTT.

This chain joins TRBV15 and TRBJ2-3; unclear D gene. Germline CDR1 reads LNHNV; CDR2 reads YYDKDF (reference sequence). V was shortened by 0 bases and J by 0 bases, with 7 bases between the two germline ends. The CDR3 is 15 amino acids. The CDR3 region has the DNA TGTGCCACCAGCAGAGAGGGCAGTAGCACAGATACGCAGTATTTT. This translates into CATSREGSSTDTQYF.

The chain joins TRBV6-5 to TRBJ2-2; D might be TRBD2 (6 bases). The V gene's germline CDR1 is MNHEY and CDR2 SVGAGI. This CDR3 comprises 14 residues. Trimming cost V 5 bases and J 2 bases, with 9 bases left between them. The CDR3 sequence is CASSKGLNTGELFF. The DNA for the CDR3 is TGTGCCAGCAGTAAGGGACTTAACACCGGGGAGCTGTTTTTT.

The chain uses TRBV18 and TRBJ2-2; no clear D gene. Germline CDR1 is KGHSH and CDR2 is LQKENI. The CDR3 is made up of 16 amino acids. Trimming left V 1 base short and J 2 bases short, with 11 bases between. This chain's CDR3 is CASSPRQNFNTGELFF. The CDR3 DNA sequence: TGTGCCAGCTCACCACGGCAGAACTTTAACACCGGGGAGCTGTTTTTT.

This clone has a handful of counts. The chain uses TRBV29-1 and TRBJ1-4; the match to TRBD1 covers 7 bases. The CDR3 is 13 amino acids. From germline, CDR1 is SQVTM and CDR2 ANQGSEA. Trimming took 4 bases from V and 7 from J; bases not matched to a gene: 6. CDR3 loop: CSVGGGVSEKLFF. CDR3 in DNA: TGCAGCGTTGGAGGGGGCGTCTCTGAAAAACTGTTTTTT.

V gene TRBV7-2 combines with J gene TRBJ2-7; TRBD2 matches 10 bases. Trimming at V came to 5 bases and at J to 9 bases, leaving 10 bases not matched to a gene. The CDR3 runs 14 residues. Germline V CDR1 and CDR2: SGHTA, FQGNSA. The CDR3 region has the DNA TGTGCCAGCAGCCGGACTAGCGGACCTGTCGGGCAGTACTTC. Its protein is CASSRTSGPVGQYF. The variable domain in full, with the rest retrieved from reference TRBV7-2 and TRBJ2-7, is GAGVSQSPSNKVTEKGKDVELRCDPISGHTALYWYRQSLGQGLEFLIYFQGNSAPDKSGLPSDRFSAERTGGSVSTLTIQRTQQEDSAVYLCASSRTSGPVGQYFGPGTRLTVT.